This is a list of T cell receptor beta chains from one sample in a study of T cells after yellow fever vaccination. TCRdb re-analysed the 5' RACE reads in MiXCR, keeping a single row per CDR3 protein. The data show 500,000 to 650,000 distinct CDR3 sequences, about 13% seen once. Sample: PBMCs, taken on the day of the yellow fever booster vaccination. All receptors come from a man aged 30 to 45 who received the YFV17D yellow fever vaccine. Each CDR3 is given with its conserved first and last residue. The order of the fields is J gene, V gene, D gene, clone size, CDR3 DNA, CDR3 protein. A D gene is named only where the DNA matches it firmly. Clone size appears in some rows only: once, few, many, or a class for an expanded clone.

J gene: TRBJ2-3; V gene: TRBV20-1; D gene: -; clone size: many; CDR3 DNA: TGCAGTGCTAGAGTGGGAGCTAGCGGCACAGATACGCAGTATTTT; CDR3 protein: CSARVGASGTDTQYF
J gene: TRBJ2-3; V gene: TRBV7-8; D gene: -; clone size: -; CDR3 DNA: TGTGCCAGCAGCTTATCGCCCCACGGTACAGATACGCAGTATTTT; CDR3 protein: CASSLSPHGTDTQYF
J gene: TRBJ2-7; V gene: TRBV7-2; D gene: -; clone size: few; CDR3 DNA: TGTGCCAGCAGTAGGGGAAATACTGCGGGGTTAGAGCAGTACTTC; CDR3 protein: CASSRGNTAGLEQYF
J gene: TRBJ2-1; V gene: TRBV5-1; D gene: -; clone size: -; CDR3 DNA: TGCGCCAGCAGCTCAAACTCCCTTGCTGGTGAGCAGTTCTTC; CDR3 protein: CASSSNSLAGEQFF
J gene: TRBJ2-1; V gene: TRBV6-2/TRBV6-3; D gene: TRBD2; clone size: many; CDR3 DNA: TGTGCCAGCAGTCCCCTGGGACTAGCGGGAGGTTACAATGAGCAGTTCTTC; CDR3 protein: CASSPLGLAGGYNEQFF
J gene: TRBJ1-4; V gene: TRBV3-1; D gene: -; clone size: -; CDR3 DNA: TGTGCCAGCAGCCACATCCAGGGATCTGAAAAACTGTTTTTT; CDR3 protein: CASSHIQGSEKLFF
J gene: TRBJ2-2; V gene: TRBV12-3/TRBV12-4; D gene: -; clone size: -; CDR3 DNA: TGTGCCAGCAGTGCAAAACAGGGCACCGGGGAGCTGTTTTTT; CDR3 protein: CASSAKQGTGELFF
J gene: TRBJ2-1; V gene: TRBV29-1; D gene: -; clone size: -; CDR3 DNA: TGCAGCGTTGGTGACGGCGGAGTCTCCTACAATGAGCAGTTCTTC; CDR3 protein: CSVGDGGVSYNEQFF
J gene: TRBJ2-7; V gene: TRBV12-3/TRBV12-4; D gene: TRBD2; clone size: -; CDR3 DNA: TGTGCCAGCAGTTCAAGTCTGACTAGCGGGACCTACGAGCAGTACTTC; CDR3 protein: CASSSSLTSGTYEQYF
J gene: TRBJ2-2; V gene: TRBV6-4; D gene: -; clone size: many; CDR3 DNA: TGTGCCAGCAGTGACTCAGCTGGAAACACCGGGGAGCTGTTTTTT; CDR3 protein: CASSDSAGNTGELFF
J gene: TRBJ2-1; V gene: TRBV13; D gene: TRBD2; clone size: -; CDR3 DNA: TGTGCCAGCAGCTTCTTCGGGACTAGCGGTTACAATGAGCAGTTCTTC; CDR3 protein: CASSFFGTSGYNEQFF
J gene: TRBJ2-3; V gene: TRBV20-1; D gene: TRBD2; clone size: few; CDR3 DNA: TGCAGTGCTAGAGATATCGGGAGGGGGGTCACAGATACGCAGTATTTT; CDR3 protein: CSARDIGRGVTDTQYF
J gene: TRBJ1-5; V gene: TRBV15; D gene: -; clone size: few; CDR3 DNA: TGTGCCACCAGCAGAGGTGGACTCGGGAATCAGCCCCAGCATTTT; CDR3 protein: CATSRGGLGNQPQHF
J gene: TRBJ2-7; V gene: TRBV5-5; D gene: -; clone size: few; CDR3 DNA: TGTGCCAGCAGCTACGAGGGGGGAGTTGTGTTCTACGAGCAGTACTTC; CDR3 protein: CASSYEGGVVFYEQYF
J gene: TRBJ2-3; V gene: TRBV20-1; D gene: TRBD2; clone size: few; CDR3 DNA: TGCAGTGCTAGAGTCCCAGCGGGAGTCCGTGATACGCAGTATTTT; CDR3 protein: CSARVPAGVRDTQYF
J gene: TRBJ2-3; V gene: TRBV9; D gene: TRBD2; clone size: -; CDR3 DNA: TGTGCCAGCACCGGGGAGGGCCGCGATACGCAGTATTTT; CDR3 protein: CASTGEGRDTQYF
J gene: TRBJ1-4; V gene: TRBV11-2; D gene: TRBD1; clone size: -; CDR3 DNA: TGTGCCAGCAGCCTAACCGGGACAGATAATGAAAAACTGTTTTTT; CDR3 protein: CASSLTGTDNEKLFF
J gene: TRBJ2-1; V gene: TRBV11-3; D gene: TRBD2; clone size: -; CDR3 DNA: TGTGCCAGCAGCTCCACCGGGACTAGCGCCCTCAATGAGCAGTTCTTC; CDR3 protein: CASSSTGTSALNEQFF
J gene: TRBJ2-3; V gene: TRBV4-3; D gene: -; clone size: few; CDR3 DNA: TGCGCCAGCAGCCAATGGCCAGATACGCAGTATTTT; CDR3 protein: CASSQWPDTQYF
J gene: TRBJ2-7; V gene: TRBV5-1; D gene: -; clone size: -; CDR3 DNA: TGCGCCAGCAGCCCCGGCGGGACCTCTAACTACGAGCAGTACTTC; CDR3 protein: CASSPGGTSNYEQYF
J gene: TRBJ2-1; V gene: TRBV7-2; D gene: -; clone size: -; CDR3 DNA: TGTGCCAGCAGCTTATTCGGGATGGGGGAGCAGTTCTTC; CDR3 protein: CASSLFGMGEQFF
J gene: TRBJ2-7; V gene: TRBV10-2; D gene: -; clone size: few; CDR3 DNA: TGCGCCAGCAGTGAGTTTCGCGACATGACCTACGAGCAGTACTTC; CDR3 protein: CASSEFRDMTYEQYF
J gene: TRBJ2-7; V gene: TRBV5-4; D gene: TRBD1; clone size: few; CDR3 DNA: TGTGCCAGCAGCCCCCAGGGACAGGGACCCTACGAGCAGTACTTC; CDR3 protein: CASSPQGQGPYEQYF
J gene: TRBJ2-5; V gene: TRBV13; D gene: -; clone size: few; CDR3 DNA: TGTGCCAGCAGTTCACGCGGATCGACCCAGTACTTC; CDR3 protein: CASSSRGSTQYF
J gene: TRBJ2-3; V gene: TRBV27; D gene: -; clone size: -; CDR3 DNA: TGTGCCAGCAGCGCCGGAACACTTCGCGCAGGGGCAGATACGCAGTATTTT; CDR3 protein: CASSAGTLRAGADTQYF
J gene: TRBJ2-7; V gene: TRBV10-3; D gene: TRBD2; clone size: few; CDR3 DNA: TGTGCCATCAGTGAAGCGAGCGGGAGGGCCGCCTACGAGCAGTACTTC; CDR3 protein: CAISEASGRAAYEQYF
J gene: TRBJ2-6; V gene: TRBV20-1; D gene: -; clone size: many; CDR3 DNA: TGCAGTGCCCGGACCTCTGGGGCCAACGTCCTGACTTTC; CDR3 protein: CSARTSGANVLTF
J gene: TRBJ2-5; V gene: TRBV5-1; D gene: -; clone size: few; CDR3 DNA: TGCGCCAGCAGCTCTGGGGCACAAAAAGAGACCCAGTACTTC; CDR3 protein: CASSSGAQKETQYF
J gene: TRBJ1-2; V gene: TRBV27; D gene: TRBD1; clone size: -; CDR3 DNA: TGTGCCAGCAGTTTTGACAGGGAAGTCGACTATGGCTACACCTTC; CDR3 protein: CASSFDREVDYGYTF
J gene: TRBJ2-3; V gene: TRBV20-1; D gene: -; clone size: -; CDR3 DNA: TGCAGTGCTAGAGATCTTGGGGGCCCCAACACAGATACGCAGTATTTT; CDR3 protein: CSARDLGGPNTDTQYF
J gene: TRBJ2-1; V gene: TRBV7-2; D gene: TRBD2; clone size: -; CDR3 DNA: TGTGCCAGCAGTTTTAGGGGGACTAGCGGGAGTGGAGAGCAGTTCTTC; CDR3 protein: CASSFRGTSGSGEQFF
J gene: TRBJ2-5; V gene: TRBV7-8; D gene: TRBD2; clone size: -; CDR3 DNA: TGTGCCAGCACCCAAGGGGGGACTAGCGGGGAAGAGACCCAGTACTTC; CDR3 protein: CASTQGGTSGEETQYF
J gene: TRBJ2-3; V gene: TRBV20-1; D gene: -; clone size: -; CDR3 DNA: TGCTGTGCTAGACCGAGGACAGCCGGCGGTACGCAGTATTTT; CDR3 protein: CCARPRTAGGTQYF
J gene: TRBJ2-7; V gene: TRBV28; D gene: -; clone size: few; CDR3 DNA: TGTGCCAGCAGGCCTACCTTCGGGGCGGAAGTATCCTACGAGCAGTACTTC; CDR3 protein: CASRPTFGAEVSYEQYF
J gene: TRBJ2-1; V gene: TRBV24-1; D gene: -; clone size: few; CDR3 DNA: TGTGCCACCAGTGACGAAAGGGGATTCTACAATGAGCAGTTCTTC; CDR3 protein: CATSDERGFYNEQFF
J gene: TRBJ2-7; V gene: TRBV6-1; D gene: -; clone size: few; CDR3 DNA: TGTGCCAGCAGTGGACCCTCCGTGGCCTACGAGCAGTACTTC; CDR3 protein: CASSGPSVAYEQYF
J gene: TRBJ2-3; V gene: TRBV20-1; D gene: TRBD2; clone size: -; CDR3 DNA: TGCAGTGCGGTGGACGGGAGGGCGAGAGATACGCAGTATTTT; CDR3 protein: CSAVDGRARDTQYF
J gene: TRBJ2-6; V gene: TRBV19; D gene: -; clone size: -; CDR3 DNA: TGTGCCAGTAGTATTGCTAAAAAGGCCAACGTCCTGACTTTC; CDR3 protein: CASSIAKKANVLTF
J gene: TRBJ1-5; V gene: TRBV12-3/TRBV12-4; D gene: -; clone size: -; CDR3 DNA: TGTGCCAGCAGTTTCGCGTTGGGCAATCAGCCCCAGCATTTT; CDR3 protein: CASSFALGNQPQHF
J gene: TRBJ2-5; V gene: TRBV20-1; D gene: TRBD1; clone size: -; CDR3 DNA: TGCAGTGCTACCGGACAGGCCCAAGAGACCCAGTACTTC; CDR3 protein: CSATGQAQETQYF
J gene: TRBJ2-1; V gene: TRBV12-3/TRBV12-4; D gene: TRBD2; clone size: few; CDR3 DNA: TGTGCCAGCAGTTTAGTGGGAGGGAACAATGAGCAGTTCTTC; CDR3 protein: CASSLVGGNNEQFF
J gene: TRBJ2-5; V gene: TRBV5-4; D gene: -; clone size: once; CDR3 DNA: TGTGCCAGCAGCTTAGAAGATAGAGAGACCCAGTACTTC; CDR3 protein: CASSLEDRETQYF
J gene: TRBJ1-3; V gene: TRBV14; D gene: -; clone size: -; CDR3 DNA: TGTGCCAGCAGCCAAGATGTGGGCGCTGGAAACACCATATATTTT; CDR3 protein: CASSQDVGAGNTIYF